This T cell receptor beta chain was observed in a study of tissue T cells after allogeneic stem cell transplantation. TCRdb's copy holds only in-frame clones and misses some; the assay was immunoSEQ multiplex PCR. The repertoire consists of 45,000 to 50,000 clones, with about 73% occurring once and the leading ten covering approximately 0.7%. General study results and limits: Few T cell clones were shared across patients, but motif clusters showed tissue-specific shared signatures.

The CDR3 is made up of 16 amino acids. Germline CDR1 LGHNA, CDR2 YSYQKL. The V and J ends lost 4 bases and 0 bases, in that order; junction bases with no gene match: 4. As concerns this clone: No antigen is known for it. Germline and genes here are mouse. From the germline J gene comes the end of the CDR3, since the read stops 1 residue before it.

This clonotype was obtained from a pool of C57BL/6 mice in good health. The sample comprised sorted cells pooled from one or two spleens. V is TRBV2 and J is TRBJ2-3, with 10 positions matching TRBD2. The sequenced part of the CDR3 DNA is TGTGCCAGCAGCCGGACTGGGGGTACTAGTGCAGAAACGCTGTAT. Encoded protein: CASSRTGGTSAETLY. Given in full, the CDR3 is CASSRTGGTSAETLYF.